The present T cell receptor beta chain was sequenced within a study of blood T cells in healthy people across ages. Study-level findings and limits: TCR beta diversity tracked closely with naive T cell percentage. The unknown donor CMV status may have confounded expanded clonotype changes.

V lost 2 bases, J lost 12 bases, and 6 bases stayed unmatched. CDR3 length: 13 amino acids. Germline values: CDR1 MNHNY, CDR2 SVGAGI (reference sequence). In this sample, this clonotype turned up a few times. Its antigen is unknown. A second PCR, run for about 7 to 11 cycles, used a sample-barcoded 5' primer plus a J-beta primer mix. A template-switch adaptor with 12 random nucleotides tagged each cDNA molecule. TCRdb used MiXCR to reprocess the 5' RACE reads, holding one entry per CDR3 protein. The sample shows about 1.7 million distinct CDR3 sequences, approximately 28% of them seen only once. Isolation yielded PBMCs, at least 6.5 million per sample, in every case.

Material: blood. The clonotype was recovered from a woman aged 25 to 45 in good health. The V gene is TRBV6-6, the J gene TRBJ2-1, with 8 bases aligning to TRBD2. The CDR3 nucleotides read TGTGCCAGCAGTTACGCTAACGGGGGGGCGCAGTTCTTC. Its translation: CASSYANGGAQFF.